The 30 T cell receptor beta chains in this list originate from one sample, sequenced in a study of cytomegalovirus exposure and HLA in healthy donors. The study ran its PCR with 60 Vbeta and 13 Jbeta primers. Measured with immunoSEQ multiplex PCR; TCRdb has only the in-frame clones, and not every one. The sample has 97,000 or so clones, roughly three quarters seen once; the top ten hold approximately 1.3%. Sequenced sample: PBMCs. The receptors come from a man aged 35-49 years in good health and CMV-seronegative.

Here the CDR3 reads CASSPTGPTYEQYF. The CDR3 DNA is TGTGCCAGCAGCCCGACAGGGCCGACCTACGAGCAGTACTTC. The chain couples TRBV7-3 to TRBJ2-7; 7 bases are shared with TRBD1. Germline V gene sequence: CDR1 SGHTA, CDR2 FQGTGA. Unmatched junction bases numbered 6, after V lost 5 bases and J lost 2 bases. The length of the CDR3 is 14 residues.

This sequence joins TRBV15 and TRBJ2-3, with D maybe TRBD2 (5 bases). Germline V gives CDR1 LNHNV, CDR2 YYDKDF (reference sequence). The V end was cut by 6 bases, the J end by 0 bases, with 13 bases between. The CDR3 length is 15 residues. In nucleotides, the CDR3 is TGTGCCACCAGAGTAAGCTGGGAGAGCACAGATACGCAGTATTTT. It specifies CATRVSWESTDTQYF.

This clone was seen a handful of times. The genes are TRBV5-1 and TRBJ1-1; 8 bases align to TRBD1. The CDR3 is made up of 16 amino acids. Trimming removed 4 bases from V and 0 bases from J; junction bases left unmatched: 8. Germline CDR1 reads SGHRS; CDR2 reads YFSETQ. CDR3 loop: CASSTGQESMNTEAFF. CDR3 in DNA: TGCGCCAGCAGCACGGGACAGGAGAGCATGAACACTGAAGCTTTCTTT.

This chain links TRBV7-9 with TRBJ2-5; TRBD2 matches at 8 bases. The CDR3 contains 15 residues. V shed 1 base, J shed 5 bases, and the junction held 6 bases outside the gene matches. Germline values: CDR1 SEHNR, CDR2 FQNEAQ (reference sequence). CDR3: CASSLVGGAGETQYF. CDR3 in DNA: TGTGCCAGCAGCTTAGTCGGGGGGGCCGGTGAGACCCAGTACTTC. Looking up the rest from reference TRBV7-9 and TRBJ2-5 gives the full variable domain: DTGVSQNPRHKITKRGQNVTFRCDPISEHNRLYWYRQTLGQGPEFLTYFQNEAQLEKSRLLSDRFSAERPKGSFSTLEIQRTEQGDSAMYLCASSLVGGAGETQYFGPGTRLLVL.

The rearrangement uses TRBV5-4 and TRBJ1-1; D is ambiguous. Trimming took off 5 bases at V and 1 base at J, with 9 bases between the two ends. The CDR3 consists of 13 residues. The germline V gene encodes CDR1 SGHNT and CDR2 YYREEE (reference sequence). The CDR3 DNA reads as TGTGCCAGCAGACAAGACAAGAACACTGAAGCTTTCTTT. Translating it yields CASRQDKNTEAFF.

V gene TRBV19 combines with J gene TRBJ2-1; D gene unclear. Deletions cut 6 bases from V and 5 bases from J, with 8 bases between. The CDR3 totals 12 residues. Germline-derived CDR1 and CDR2 are LNHDA and SQIVND (reference sequence). This CDR3 is CASSNNNNEQFF. The DNA for the CDR3 is TGTGCCAGTAGCAATAACAACAATGAGCAGTTCTTC.

The rearrangement joins TRBV5-1 to TRBJ1-1; TRBD1 is a possible D gene (5 bases). The germline gives CDR1 SGHRS, CDR2 YFSETQ. CDR3 length: 16 amino acids. V lost 1 base and J lost 1, with 14 bases in between. The CDR3 sequence is CASSLIPSTGNTEAFF. As DNA, the CDR3 is TGCGCCAGCAGCTTGATTCCCTCAACAGGGAACACTGAAGCTTTCTTT. Full variable domain (missing parts from reference TRBV5-1 and TRBJ1-1): KAGVTQTPRYLIKTRGQQVTLSCSPISGHRSVSWYQQTPGQGLQFLFEYFSETQRNKGNFPGRFSGRQFSNSRSEMNVSTLELGDSALYLCASSLIPSTGNTEAFFGQGTRLTVV.

This sequence joins TRBV19 and TRBJ1-2, with a tentative D call TRBD1 (6 bases). Per germline, CDR1 LNHDA and CDR2 SQIVND (reference sequence). The V end lost 5 bases, the J end lost 7 bases, and 20 bases lay between the germline ends. The CDR3 is 15 residues long. The CDR3 sequence is CASSLQGLDRGGYTF. The CDR3 DNA reads as TGTGCCAGTAGTTTGCAGGGGTTAGATCGTGGTGGCTACACCTTC.

The gene calls are TRBV28 and TRBJ1-2; D is possibly TRBD1 (5 bases). V lost 7 bases to trimming and J lost 1 base, with 13 bases between them. The CDR3 sequence is 14 residues long. The germline V gene has CDR1 MDHEN and CDR2 SYDVKM. CDR3 region: CASTMGGYNYGYTF. In DNA, the CDR3 is TGTGCCAGCACCATGGGGGGGTATAACTATGGCTACACCTTC.

About this clone: A junction boundary mismatches the germline segment, possibly from a read error. This sequence joins TRBV7-9 and TRBJ1-5; 7 bases align to TRBD1. The CDR3 runs to 15 residues. The germline gives CDR1 SEHNR, CDR2 FQNEAQ (reference sequence). As DNA, the CDR3 is TGTTCCAGCAGCCCCCTTGGGCAGGGGGATCAGCCCCAGCATTTT. Its translation is CSSSPLGQGDQPQHF.

The J gene is TRBJ1-5, the V gene TRBV6-1, with D unresolved. In germline, CDR1 is MNHNS, CDR2 SASEGT. CDR3 length equals 18 residues. V was shortened by 4 bases and J by 2 bases, with 21 bases between the two germline ends. The CDR3 sequence: CASSGSPAADTRNQPQHF. CDR3 nucleotides: TGTGCCAGCAGTGGTTCTCCAGCGGCAGACACTCGCAATCAGCCCCAGCATTTT.

This clone was counted a single time. The CDR3 DNA reads TGTGCCAGCAGCGTGACAGGGGGCTTATCCTACGAGCAGTACTTC. Translating gives CASSVTGGLSYEQYF. The rearrangement joins TRBV7-8 to TRBJ2-7, with 10 bases aligning to TRBD1. Germline V gene sequence: CDR1 SGHVS, CDR2 FQNEAQ. Losses at the gene ends were 5 bases for V and 1 base for J; bases not matched to a gene: 5. The CDR3 length is 15 residues.

The genes are TRBV6-1 and TRBJ2-7, with 7 bases lining up with TRBD2. CDR1 is MNHNS and CDR2 is SASEGT in the germline V gene. This CDR3 is 13 amino acids long. Losses at the gene ends were 5 bases for V and 2 bases for J; bases not matched to a gene: 3. The chain's CDR3 is CASSRDYPYEQYF. DNA of the CDR3: TGTGCCAGCAGTCGGGACTATCCCTACGAGCAGTACTTC.

This sequence joins TRBV15 and TRBJ1-1, with D tentatively TRBD1 (5 bases). The V gene's germline CDR1 is LNHNV and CDR2 YYDKDF (reference sequence). The CDR3 length is 15 residues. Trimming shortened V by 3 bases and J by 5 bases, and 16 bases separated the two germline ends. CDR3 sequence: CATSSVPGGVTEAFF. CDR3 coding DNA: TGTGCCACCAGCAGTGTCCCCGGGGGGGTAACTGAAGCTTTCTTT.

V is TRBV19 and J is TRBJ1-1; TRBD1 is a possible D gene (5 bases). Germline CDR1 and CDR2: LNHDA and SQIVND (reference sequence). V lost 4 bases to trimming and J lost 5 bases, with 17 bases between them. CDR3 length: 15 amino acids. The CDR3 DNA follows: TGTGCCAGTAGTAGAAAACAGGCCGTCTTGACTGAAGCTTTCTTT. It is translated as CASSRKQAVLTEAFF.

The rearrangement uses TRBV6-1 and TRBJ2-1; D gene uncertain. CDR1 is MNHNS, CDR2 SASEGT, per germline. The CDR3 covers 11 residues. This CDR3 is CGTRSYNEQFF. CDR3 coding DNA: TGTGGAACGCGATCCTACAATGAGCAGTTCTTC.

V and J are TRBV7-9 and TRBJ2-3; TRBD2 matches 12 bases. V was pared by 3 bases and J by 1 base, with 2 bases of the junction left unmatched. The CDR3 totals 16 residues. The V gene's germline CDR1 is SEHNR and CDR2 FQNEAQ (reference sequence). The CDR3 DNA is TGTGCCAGCAGCTTGACTAGCGGGGGTGGCACAGATACGCAGTATTTT. Protein product: CASSLTSGGGTDTQYF.

As concerns this clone: Other nucleotide sequences from this sample produce the same CDR3. The chain uses TRBV7-8 and TRBJ1-6; 8 bases fit TRBD1. The germline gives CDR1 SGHVS, CDR2 FQNEAQ. CDR3 length: 14 residues. The V and J ends lost 6 bases and 7 bases, in that order; junction bases with no gene match: 5. The CDR3 is CASSSGQGNSPLHF. CDR3 nucleotide sequence: TGTGCCAGCAGTTCTGGACAGGGAAATTCACCCCTCCACTTT.

The rearrangement links TRBV4-2 to TRBJ2-7; a weak D match, TRBD1 (6 bases). Deletions cut 5 bases from V and 0 bases from J, with 11 bases between. Germline lookup yields CDR1 LGHNA and CDR2 YNFKEQ. This CDR3 is built from 14 residues. This CDR3 reads CASSSTGLSYEQYF. The CDR3 DNA follows: TGTGCCAGCAGCTCGACAGGACTCTCCTACGAGCAGTACTTC.

The J gene is TRBJ1-5, the V gene TRBV7-9; tentative D call: TRBD1 (5 bases). The CDR3 is 12 residues long. With 1 base removed from V and 11 bases from J, the gap between germline ends came to 9 bases. Germline V gives CDR1 SEHNR, CDR2 FQNEAQ (reference sequence). CDR3: CASSLEKGAQHF. CDR3 in DNA: TGTGCCAGCAGCTTAGAGAAAGGGGCCCAGCATTTT.

This sequence joins TRBV5-4 and TRBJ2-7, with unresolved D. Germline CDR1 SGHNT, CDR2 YYREEE (reference sequence). The CDR3 totals 15 residues. V lost 4 bases to trimming and J lost 4 bases, with 18 bases between them. Here the CDR3 reads CASSGPESRQYEQYF. The CDR3 DNA follows: TGTGCCAGCAGCGGTCCCGAAAGTCGACAATACGAGCAGTACTTC.

The chain combines TRBV5-1 with TRBJ2-1; TRBD2 agrees at 7 bases. The CDR3 extends over 14 amino acids. V gave up 0 bases and J gave up 8 bases; unmatched junction bases: 5. Germline V gene sequence: CDR1 SGHRS, CDR2 YFSETQ. CDR3 loop: CASSLARGRDEQFF. The CDR3 region has the DNA TGCGCCAGCAGCTTGGCTCGGGGGAGGGATGAGCAGTTCTTC. The full variable domain, with the rest looked up from reference TRBV5-1 and TRBJ2-1, is KAGVTQTPRYLIKTRGQQVTLSCSPISGHRSVSWYQQTPGQGLQFLFEYFSETQRNKGNFPGRFSGRQFSNSRSEMNVSTLELGDSALYLCASSLARGRDEQFFGPGTRLTVL.

This clone occurred a few times. The chain has TRBV7-9 and TRBJ2-3, with D unclear. With 5 bases removed from V and 0 bases from J, the gap between germline ends came to 6 bases. The germline CDR1 and CDR2 sequences are SEHNR and FQNEAQ (reference sequence). The CDR3 covers 13 residues. CDR3 sequence (DNA): TGTGCCAGCAGCAAGCGTAGCACAGATACGCAGTATTTT. Protein product: CASSKRSTDTQYF.

The chain is built from TRBV5-1 and TRBJ2-5, with 8 bases fitting TRBD2. TRBJ2-7 matches the DNA end more closely, so the J call is doubtful. CDR3 length equals 14 residues. Germline CDR1 and CDR2: SGHRS and YFSETQ. CDR3 nucleotide sequence: TGCGCCAGCAGCCGGGAGGGCATAGTCTACGAGCAGTACTTC. The encoded protein is CASSREGIVYEQYF.

The chain combines TRBV2 with TRBJ2-1, with D uncertain. This CDR3 has 13 amino acids. Germline values: CDR1 SNHLY, CDR2 FYNNEI. V lost 4 bases to trimming and J lost 7 bases, with 11 bases between them. The chain's CDR3 is CASSARSRNEQFF. CDR3 in DNA: TGTGCCAGCAGTGCACGATCGCGGAATGAGCAGTTCTTC.

This clone was picked up a small number of times. This chain joins TRBV28 and TRBJ1-3; D unresolved. The CDR3 consists of 15 residues. Germline V CDR1 and CDR2: MDHEN, SYDVKM. The V and J ends lost 1 base and 1 base respectively, with 8 bases between them. CDR3 loop: CASSLSVFSGNTIYF. The CDR3 DNA is TGTGCCAGCAGTTTATCTGTCTTTTCTGGAAACACCATATATTTT. The full variable domain, with the rest looked up from reference TRBV28 and TRBJ1-3, is DVKVTQSSRYLVKRTGEKVFLECVQDMDHENMFWYRQDPGLGLRLIYFSYDVKMKEKGDIPEGYSVSREKKERFSLILESASTNQTSMYLCASSLSVFSGNTIYFGEGSWLTVV.

This clone was seen once. The genes are TRBV6-6 and TRBJ2-3; 8 bases are shared with TRBD2. This CDR3 comprises 14 residues. V lost 7 bases, J lost 0 bases, and 3 bases stayed unmatched. In germline, CDR1 is MNHNY, CDR2 SVGAGI (reference sequence). The CDR3 reads CASNSGVSTDTQYF. The CDR3 bases are TGTGCCAGCAATAGCGGGGTGAGCACAGATACGCAGTATTTT.

This clone has only a few counts. J is TRBJ2-6 and V is TRBV7-2; TRBD1 matches 10 bases. V trimming: 4 bases; J trimming: 1 base; junction bases outside the gene matches: 7. CDR1 SGHTA and CDR2 FQGNSA come from the germline V gene. The CDR3 runs to 18 residues. CDR3 sequence (DNA): TGTGCCAGCAGCTCTTATCGGGACAGGGGTTCTGGGGCCAACGTCCTGACTTTC. It is translated as CASSSYRDRGSGANVLTF.

The chain recombines TRBV10-3 with TRBJ2-6, with unresolved D. Trimming pared 4 bases from V and 1 base from J, leaving 8 bases between. The CDR3 length is 15 residues. The germline V gene encodes CDR1 ENHRY and CDR2 SYGVKD. The DNA for the CDR3 is TGTGCCATCAGTGTCCTAATTTCTGGGGCCAACGTCCTGACTTTC. Encoded protein: CAISVLISGANVLTF.

This sequence joins TRBV6-4 and TRBJ2-7; 10 bases match TRBD1. This CDR3 is 17 amino acids long. J was trimmed by 5 bases and V by 5 bases; bases with no gene match: 15. Germline V gene sequence: CDR1 MRHNA, CDR2 SNTAGT. The CDR3 sequence is CASSLPPRQGARNEQYF. DNA for the CDR3: TGTGCCAGCAGTCTTCCGCCACGACAGGGGGCGCGGAACGAGCAGTACTTC.